What follows are 21 T cell receptor beta chains derived from one specimen sequenced in a study of human CD8 memory T cell subsets. Early memory CD8+ T cells that were CCR7+ PD-1+ TIGIT+ and had exhausted-like traits were the TPEX cells. Generation of TCR beta libraries used UMI-labeled 5' RACE. TCRdb re-called the 5' RACE reads, yielding one record per CDR3 amino acid sequence without DNA. Here the sample table reports almost 7,500 distinct CDR3 sequences. Source material: CD8+ T cells from PBMCs. These receptors all come from a human donor in good health.

This chain joins TRBV9 and TRBJ2-3. The CDR3 extends over 14 amino acids. In germline, CDR1 is SGDLS, CDR2 YYNGEE. This CDR3 reads CASSASLSTDTQYF.

The rearrangement links TRBV7-8 to TRBJ2-2; the TRBD2 assignment by TCRdb is unverifiable without DNA. Germline V gene sequence: CDR1 SGHVS, CDR2 FQNEAQ. The CDR3 is 17 amino acids. This chain's CDR3 is CASSKALAGRGSGELFF.

The chain uses TRBV7-3 and TRBJ1-5; there is no DNA to check the TCRdb D call of TRBD1. Germline CDR1 reads SGHTA; CDR2 reads FQGTGA. The CDR3 consists of 14 residues. This chain's CDR3 is CASSPSTGNQPQHF.

In terms of frequency, this clonotype is medium-sized (0.01 to 0.1%). J is TRBJ2-1 and V is TRBV24-1. Per the germline V gene, CDR1 is KGHDR and CDR2 is SFDVKD. The CDR3 totals 16 residues. CDR3 amino acids: CATSGFQSSSYNEQFF.

The chain carries TRBV24-1 and TRBJ2-1; lacking DNA, the TRBD2 call made by TCRdb goes unchecked. CDR3 length equals 14 residues. The germline CDR1 and CDR2 sequences are KGHDR and SFDVKD. The CDR3 is CATSTSGRPNEQFF.

This sequence joins TRBV3-1 and TRBJ2-3; the D call of TRBD2 rests on TCRdb alone, since no DNA is present to check it. CDR3 length: 16 residues. Germline-derived CDR1 and CDR2 are LGHDT and YNNKEL (reference sequence). The CDR3 spells CASSPPVRLAGSTQYF.

By frequency, this clonotype is large. The chain carries TRBV11-3 and TRBJ1-3. CDR1 and CDR2 from the germline V gene are SGHNT and YENEEA. CDR3 length equals 14 residues. CDR3 protein: CASSSSWERNTIYF.

The rearrangement uses TRBV7-9 and TRBJ2-7; TCRdb proposes TRBD1, but this gene call is untestable without DNA. This CDR3 is 16 amino acids long. Germline V CDR1 and CDR2: SEHNR, FQNEAQ (reference sequence). The CDR3 sequence: CASSPHRDRDSYEQYF.

The chain has TRBV30 and TRBJ1-1. The CDR3 spans 11 residues. Germline V gene lookup returns CDR1 GTSNPN and CDR2 SVGIG (reference sequence). This CDR3 reads CAWSRNTEAFF.

The J gene is TRBJ2-1, the V gene TRBV5-1; the TCRdb call, TRBD1, lacks DNA for checking. The CDR3 runs to 16 residues. Germline CDR1 and CDR2: SGHRS and YFSETQ. CDR3 protein: CASSSGQGGSINEQFF.

The chain uses TRBV4-1 and TRBJ1-4; the TCRdb call, TRBD1, lacks DNA for checking. The CDR3 length is 14 residues. Germline V gene sequence: CDR1 MGHRA, CDR2 YSYEKL. The CDR3 reads CASSQVDLIQGLFF.

The gene calls are TRBV4-1 and TRBJ1-2. This CDR3 spans 16 amino acids. Germline CDR1 is MGHRA and CDR2 is YSYEKL. CDR3 sequence reads: CASSQELSETGNGYTF.

V and J are TRBV28 and TRBJ1-2. The CDR3 extends over 13 amino acids. Germline CDR1 is MDHEN and CDR2 is SYDVKM. CDR3 amino acids: CASSLRSGYGYTF.

The rearrangement links TRBV10-2 to TRBJ2-7; absent DNA, TCRdb's TRBD1 call cannot be checked. This CDR3 region has 20 residues. The germline gives CDR1 WSHSY, CDR2 SAAADI. The CDR3 loop reads CASSEVSGQGLQIYSYEQYF.

This clonotype is medium-sized (0.01 to 0.1%) by frequency. The CDR3: CASSSLGDTDTQYF. The gene calls are TRBV11-2 and TRBJ2-3; TCRdb picks TRBD1, but there is no DNA to check that call. Germline V gene data show CDR1 as SGHAT and CDR2 as FQNNGV. This CDR3 has 14 amino acids.

The chain links TRBV9 to TRBJ2-2; TCRdb lists TRBD2, though no DNA is available to test this call. This CDR3 contains 15 residues. From germline, CDR1 is SGDLS and CDR2 YYNGEE. The CDR3: CASSPGGKRTGELFF.

This chain joins TRBV29-1 and TRBJ2-7; checking the TCRdb D call of TRBD1 is not possible without DNA. Per germline, CDR1 SQVTM and CDR2 ANQGSEA. There are 14 residues in the CDR3. The CDR3 here is CSVGGTGSSYEQYF.

This chain links TRBV12-2 with TRBJ2-1; there is no DNA to check the TCRdb D call of TRBD2. TRBV12-2 is a known pseudogene. This CDR3 has 17 residues. The CDR3 is CASRFLERVSGYNEQFF.

This chain joins TRBV20-1 and TRBJ2-7; TCRdb outputs TRBD2, but without DNA this stays unchecked. The CDR3 loop spans 14 amino acids. Germline lookup yields CDR1 DFQATT and CDR2 SNEGSKA (reference sequence). CDR3 loop: CSVLTSGNSYEQYF.

The chain uses TRBV19 and TRBJ1-6; TCRdb reports TRBD1, a call that lacks DNA to check it against. The CDR3 is 16 residues long. In germline, CDR1 is LNHDA, CDR2 SQIVND (reference sequence). CDR3 residues: CASSISRTGNNSPLHF.

In terms of frequency, this clonotype is medium-sized. The genes are TRBV29-1 and TRBJ1-4. This CDR3 region has 13 residues. Looked up from germline, CDR1 is SQVTM and CDR2 is ANQGSEA. CDR3 region: CSVAGGTNEKLFF.